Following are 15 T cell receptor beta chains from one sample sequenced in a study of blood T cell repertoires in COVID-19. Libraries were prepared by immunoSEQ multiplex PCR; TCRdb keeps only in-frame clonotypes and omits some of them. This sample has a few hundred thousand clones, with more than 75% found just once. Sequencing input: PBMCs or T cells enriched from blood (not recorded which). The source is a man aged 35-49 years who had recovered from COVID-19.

CDR3: CASSNGQGVRGYTF. CDR3 bases: TGTGCCAGCAGCAATGGACAGGGGGTACGTGGCTACACCTTC. The rearrangement joins TRBV28 to TRBJ1-2; TRBD1 matches 10 bases. This CDR3 is built from 14 residues. The V segment lost 6 bases and the J segment 7 bases; nucleotides outside the gene matches: 8. The germline V gene encodes CDR1 MDHEN and CDR2 SYDVKM.

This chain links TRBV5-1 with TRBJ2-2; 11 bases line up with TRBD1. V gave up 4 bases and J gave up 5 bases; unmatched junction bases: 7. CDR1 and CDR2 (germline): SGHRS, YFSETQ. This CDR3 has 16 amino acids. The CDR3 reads CASSHRDRGWTGELFF. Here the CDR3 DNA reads TGCGCCAGCAGCCACCGGGACAGGGGGTGGACCGGGGAGCTGTTTTTT.

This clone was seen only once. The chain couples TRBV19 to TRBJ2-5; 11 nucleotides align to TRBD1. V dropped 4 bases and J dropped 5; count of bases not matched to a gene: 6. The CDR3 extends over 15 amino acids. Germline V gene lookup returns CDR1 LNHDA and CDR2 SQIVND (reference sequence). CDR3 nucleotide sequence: TGTGCCAGTAGTACTGGACAGGGGGCATGGGAGACCCAGTACTTC. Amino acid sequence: CASSTGQGAWETQYF.

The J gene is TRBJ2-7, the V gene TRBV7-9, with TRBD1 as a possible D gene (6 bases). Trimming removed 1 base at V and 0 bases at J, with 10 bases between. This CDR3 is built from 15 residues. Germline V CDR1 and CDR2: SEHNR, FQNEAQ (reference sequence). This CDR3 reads CASSLGGTSSYEQYF. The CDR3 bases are TGTGCCAGCAGCTTAGGGGGGACATCCTCCTACGAGCAGTACTTC.

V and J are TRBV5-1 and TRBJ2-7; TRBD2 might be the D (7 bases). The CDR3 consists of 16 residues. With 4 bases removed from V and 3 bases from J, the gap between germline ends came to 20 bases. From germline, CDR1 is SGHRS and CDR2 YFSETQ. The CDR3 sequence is CASSRWGGQGSYEQYF. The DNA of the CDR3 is TGCGCCAGCAGCCGTTGGGGGGGCCAGGGGAGCTACGAGCAGTACTTC.

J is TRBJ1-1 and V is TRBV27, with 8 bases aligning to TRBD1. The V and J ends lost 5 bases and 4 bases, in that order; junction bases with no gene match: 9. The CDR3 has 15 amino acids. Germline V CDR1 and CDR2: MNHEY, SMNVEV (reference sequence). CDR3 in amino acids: CASSARTGRSTEAFF. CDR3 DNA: TGTGCCAGCAGTGCCCGGACAGGGAGGAGCACTGAAGCTTTCTTT.

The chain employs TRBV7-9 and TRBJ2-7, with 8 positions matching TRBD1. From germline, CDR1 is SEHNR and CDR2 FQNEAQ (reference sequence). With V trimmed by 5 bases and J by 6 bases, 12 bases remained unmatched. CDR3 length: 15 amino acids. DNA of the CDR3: TGTGCCAGCAGCCCCCTTCGGACAGGGTGGGGCGAGCAGTACTTC. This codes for CASSPLRTGWGEQYF.

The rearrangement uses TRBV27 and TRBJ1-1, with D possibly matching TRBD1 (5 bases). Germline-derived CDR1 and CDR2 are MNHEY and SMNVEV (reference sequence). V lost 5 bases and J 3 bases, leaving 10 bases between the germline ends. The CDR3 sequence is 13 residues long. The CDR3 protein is CASSPSRDTEAFF. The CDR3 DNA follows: TGTGCCAGCAGTCCTTCCAGGGACACTGAAGCTTTCTTT.

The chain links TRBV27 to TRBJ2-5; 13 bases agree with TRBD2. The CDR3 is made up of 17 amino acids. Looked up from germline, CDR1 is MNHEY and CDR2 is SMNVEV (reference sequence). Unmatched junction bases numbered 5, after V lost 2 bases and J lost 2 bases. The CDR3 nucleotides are TGTGCCAGCAGTTTAGGGGGACTAGCGGGAACTCAAGAGACCCAGTACTTC. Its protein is CASSLGGLAGTQETQYF.

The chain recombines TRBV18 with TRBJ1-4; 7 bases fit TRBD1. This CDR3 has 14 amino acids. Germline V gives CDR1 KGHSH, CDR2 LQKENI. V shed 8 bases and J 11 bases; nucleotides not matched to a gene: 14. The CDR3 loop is CASRDSGGSRKLFF. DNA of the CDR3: TGTGCCAGCAGGGACAGCGGCGGATCGAGGAAACTGTTTTTT.

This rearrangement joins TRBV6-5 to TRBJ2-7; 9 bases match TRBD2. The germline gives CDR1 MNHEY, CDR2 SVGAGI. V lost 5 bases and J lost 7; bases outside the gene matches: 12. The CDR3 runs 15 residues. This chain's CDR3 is CASSRPGTSWWEQYF. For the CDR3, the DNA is TGTGCCAGCAGTCGGCCCGGGACTAGCTGGTGGGAGCAGTACTTC.

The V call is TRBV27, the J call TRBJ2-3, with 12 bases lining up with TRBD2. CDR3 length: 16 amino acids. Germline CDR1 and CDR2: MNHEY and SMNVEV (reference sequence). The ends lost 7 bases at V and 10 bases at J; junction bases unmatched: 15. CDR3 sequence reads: CASTQLTSGSTLAQYF. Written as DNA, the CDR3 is TGTGCCAGCACTCAACTGACTAGCGGGAGTACCCTTGCGCAGTATTTT.

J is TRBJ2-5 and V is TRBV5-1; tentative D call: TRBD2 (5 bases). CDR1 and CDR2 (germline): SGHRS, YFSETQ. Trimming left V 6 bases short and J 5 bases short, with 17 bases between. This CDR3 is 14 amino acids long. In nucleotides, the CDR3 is TGCGCCAGCAAATACCGGGAAAGATGGGAGACCCAGTACTTC. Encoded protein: CASKYRERWETQYF. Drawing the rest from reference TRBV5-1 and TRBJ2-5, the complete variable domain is KAGVTQTPRYLIKTRGQQVTLSCSPISGHRSVSWYQQTPGQGLQFLFEYFSETQRNKGNFPGRFSGRQFSNSRSEMNVSTLELGDSALYLCASKYRERWETQYFGPGTRLLVL.

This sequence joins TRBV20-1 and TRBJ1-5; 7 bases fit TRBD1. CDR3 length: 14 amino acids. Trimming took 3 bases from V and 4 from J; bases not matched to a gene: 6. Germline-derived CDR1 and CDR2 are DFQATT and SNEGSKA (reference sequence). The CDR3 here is CSASIGTANQPQHF. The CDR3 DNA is TGCAGTGCTAGTATTGGGACAGCTAATCAGCCCCAGCATTTT.

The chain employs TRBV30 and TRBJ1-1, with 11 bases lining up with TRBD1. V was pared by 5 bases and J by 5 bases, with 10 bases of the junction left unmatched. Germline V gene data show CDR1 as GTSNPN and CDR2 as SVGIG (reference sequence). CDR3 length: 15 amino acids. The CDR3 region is CAWRPDRGLGTEAFF. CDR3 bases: TGTGCCTGGCGCCCGGACAGGGGGCTCGGAACTGAAGCTTTCTTT.